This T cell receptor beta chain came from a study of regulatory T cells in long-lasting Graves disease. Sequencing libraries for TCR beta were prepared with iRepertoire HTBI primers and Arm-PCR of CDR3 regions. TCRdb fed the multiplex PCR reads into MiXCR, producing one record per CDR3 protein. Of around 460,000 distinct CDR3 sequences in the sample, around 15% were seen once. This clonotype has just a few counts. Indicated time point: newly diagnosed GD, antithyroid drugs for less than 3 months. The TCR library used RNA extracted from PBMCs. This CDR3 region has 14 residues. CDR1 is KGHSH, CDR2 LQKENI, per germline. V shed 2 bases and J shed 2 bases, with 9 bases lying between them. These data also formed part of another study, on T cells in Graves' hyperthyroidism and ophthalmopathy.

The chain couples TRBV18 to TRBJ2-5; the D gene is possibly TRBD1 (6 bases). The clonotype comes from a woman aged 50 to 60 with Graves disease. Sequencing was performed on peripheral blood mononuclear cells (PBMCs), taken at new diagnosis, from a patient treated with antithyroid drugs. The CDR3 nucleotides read TGTGCCAGCTCACCAGCCGGGACACAAGAGACCCAGTACTTC. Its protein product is CASSPAGTQETQYF.